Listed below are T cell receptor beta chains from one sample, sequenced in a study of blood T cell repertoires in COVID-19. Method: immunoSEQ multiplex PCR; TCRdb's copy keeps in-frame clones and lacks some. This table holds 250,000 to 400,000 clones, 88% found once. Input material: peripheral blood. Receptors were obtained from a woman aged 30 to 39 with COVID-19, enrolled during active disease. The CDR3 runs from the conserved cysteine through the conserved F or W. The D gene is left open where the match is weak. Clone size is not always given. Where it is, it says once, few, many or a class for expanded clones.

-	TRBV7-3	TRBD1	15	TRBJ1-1	TGTGCCAGCAGCCCGGACAGGGGACAATTCACTGAAGCTTTCTTT	CASSPDRGQFTEAFF
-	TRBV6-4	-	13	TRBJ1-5	TGTGCCAGCAGTGCCGACAGGAATCAGCCCCAGCATTTT	CASSADRNQPQHF
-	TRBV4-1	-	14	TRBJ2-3	TGCGCCAGCAGCCAAGTTACAGGATCAGATACGCAGTATTTT	CASSQVTGSDTQYF
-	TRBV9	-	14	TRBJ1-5	TGTGCCAGCAGCGTAGGGACGGGAAATCAGCCCCAGCATTTT	CASSVGTGNQPQHF
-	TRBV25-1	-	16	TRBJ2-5	TGTGCCAGCAGTGAAAGCGGGACAAACTTCCAAGAGACCCAGTACTTC	CASSESGTNFQETQYF
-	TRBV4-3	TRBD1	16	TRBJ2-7	TGCGCCAGCAGCCCTGGTAGTCCCGGGACAGGGGGCGAGCAGTACTTC	CASSPGSPGTGGEQYF
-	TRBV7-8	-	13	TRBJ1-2	TGTGCCAGCAGCTTATACGGTCCCTATGGCTACACCTTC	CASSLYGPYGYTF
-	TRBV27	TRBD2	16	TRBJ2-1	TGTGCCAGCAGTCCCGGACTAGCTTACTCCTACAATGAGCAGTTCTTC	CASSPGLAYSYNEQFF
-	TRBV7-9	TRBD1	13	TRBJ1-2	TGTGCCAGCAGCCCCGGACAGGACTATGGCTACACCTTC	CASSPGQDYGYTF
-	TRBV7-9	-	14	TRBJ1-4	TGTGCCAGCAGCTTAGTCCCAGGGCAGGAAAAACTGTTTTTT	CASSLVPGQEKLFF
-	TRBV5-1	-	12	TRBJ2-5	TGCGCCAGCAGCTTGGCCGCGGAGACCCAGTACTTC	CASSLAAETQYF
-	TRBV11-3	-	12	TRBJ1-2	TGTGCCAGCAGCATACAGGGAGGGGGCTACACCTTC	CASSIQGGGYTF
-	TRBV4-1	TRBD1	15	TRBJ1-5	TGCGCCAGCAGCCTCACGGACAGGGGCAATCAGCCCCAGCATTTT	CASSLTDRGNQPQHF
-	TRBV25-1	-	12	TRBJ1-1	TGTGCCAGCACATGGGGAACAGGCGAAGCTTTCTTT	CASTWGTGEAFF
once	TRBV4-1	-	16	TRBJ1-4	TGCGCCAGCAGCCAAGGGGGTTTGGGGGGGAACGAAAAACTGTTTTTT	CASSQGGLGGNEKLFF
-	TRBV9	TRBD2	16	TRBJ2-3	TGTGCCAGCAGCGTAGCTAGCGGCCCTAGCACAGATACGCAGTATTTT	CASSVASGPSTDTQYF
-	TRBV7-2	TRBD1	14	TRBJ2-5	TGTGCCAGCAGTTCGGACAGGGTCGCAGAGACCCAGTACTTC	CASSSDRVAETQYF
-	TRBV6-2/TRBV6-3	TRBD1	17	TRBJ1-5	TGTGCCAGCAGTTCCCTGGACAGGCTAGGGAGCAATCAGCCCCAGCATTTT	CASSSLDRLGSNQPQHF
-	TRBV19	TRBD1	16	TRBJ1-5	TGTGCCAGTAGTTCCCCCCGGGACAGGGGTTCCCAGCCCCAGCATTTT	CASSSPRDRGSQPQHF
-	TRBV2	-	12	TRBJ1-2	TGTGCCAGCAGTCTGTCCGACTATGGCTACACCTTC	CASSLSDYGYTF
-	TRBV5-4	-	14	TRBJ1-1	TGTGCCAGCAGCCCAAGGGGAGGGAACACTGAAGCTTTCTTT	CASSPRGGNTEAFF
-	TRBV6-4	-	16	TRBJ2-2	TGTGCCAGCAGTGAGGGTTCTAGCGATTTCACCGGGGAGCTGTTTTTT	CASSEGSSDFTGELFF
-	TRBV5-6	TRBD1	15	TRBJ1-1	TGTGCCAGCAGCTTTGTGGACAGGGAAAGTGACAGCGCTTTCTTT	CASSFVDRESDSAFF
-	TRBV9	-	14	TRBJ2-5	TGTGCCAGCAGCGTTACAACCTACCAAGAGACCCAGTACTTC	CASSVTTYQETQYF
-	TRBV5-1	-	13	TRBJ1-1	TGCGCCAGCAGTTCGGGAGTGAACACTGAAGCTTTCTTT	CASSSGVNTEAFF
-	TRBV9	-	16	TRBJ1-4	TGTGCCAGCAGCGAGGGGGGGAGATTAACTAATGAAAAACTGTTTTTT	CASSEGGRLTNEKLFF
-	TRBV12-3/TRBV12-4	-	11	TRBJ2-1	TGTGCCAGTTTAACGAGTCTTGGGCAGTTCTTC	CASLTSLGQFF
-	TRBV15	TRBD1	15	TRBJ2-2	TGTGCCACCAGCAGGGGGACAGGGGGCACCGGGGAGCTGTTTTTT	CATSRGTGGTGELFF
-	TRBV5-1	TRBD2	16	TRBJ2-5	TGCGCCAGCAGCTTCGGCAGGGGACTAGGCAGAGAGACCCAGTACTTC	CASSFGRGLGRETQYF
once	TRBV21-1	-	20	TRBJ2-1	TGTGCCAGCAGCCCCAGGGGGCGGACAGGGAAATCCCCTTGGGGTGATGAGCAGTTCTTC	CASSPRGRTGKSPWGDEQFF
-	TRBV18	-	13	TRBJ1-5	TGTGCCAGCTCTCAACAGGGATATCAGCCCCAGCATTTT	CASSQQGYQPQHF
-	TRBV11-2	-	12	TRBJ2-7	TGTGCCAGCAATGGGGCCTCCTACGAGCAGTACTTC	CASNGASYEQYF
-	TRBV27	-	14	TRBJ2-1	TGTGCCAGCAGTTTGGGCCACGACTACAATGAGCAGTTCTTC	CASSLGHDYNEQFF
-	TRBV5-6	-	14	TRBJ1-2	TGTGCCAGCAGCCCGGGAACACCCTACTATGGCTACACCTTC	CASSPGTPYYGYTF
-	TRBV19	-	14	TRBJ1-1	TGTGCCAGTACGATTCAGGGAATGAACACTGAAGCTTTCTTT	CASTIQGMNTEAFF
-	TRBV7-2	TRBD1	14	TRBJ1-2	TGTGCCAGCAGCTTCCGGGACAGGGTCTATGGCTACACCTTC	CASSFRDRVYGYTF
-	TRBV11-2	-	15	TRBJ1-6	TGTGCCAGCAGCTTAGATCTACACAGCGGTTCACCCCTCCACTTT	CASSLDLHSGSPLHF
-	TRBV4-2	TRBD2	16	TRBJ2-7	TGTGCCAGCAGCCAAGTACCACTAGCGGGGGAAGCCGAGCAGTACTTC	CASSQVPLAGEAEQYF
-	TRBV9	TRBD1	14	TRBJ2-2	TGTGCCAGCAGCAAGGGACAGGGGAACGGGGAGCTGTTTTTT	CASSKGQGNGELFF
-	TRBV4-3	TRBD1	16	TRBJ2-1	TGCGCCAGCAGCCAAGGGACAGGGATCTCCTACAATGAGCAGTTCTTC	CASSQGTGISYNEQFF
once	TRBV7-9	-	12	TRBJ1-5	TGTGCCAGCAGCTTAGGAGGTCAGCCCCAGCATTTT	CASSLGGQPQHF
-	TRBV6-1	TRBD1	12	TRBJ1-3	TGTGCCAGCACTCTGGACAGGCGGTACTTGAATTTT	CASTLDRRYLNF
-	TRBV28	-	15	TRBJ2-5	TGTGCCAGCAGTTCGACCGGGACATACCAAGAGACCCAGTACTTC	CASSSTGTYQETQYF
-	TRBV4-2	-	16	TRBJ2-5	TGTGCCAGCAGCCAAATGTTTCGTGCCAGCCAAGAGACCCAGTACTTC	CASSQMFRASQETQYF
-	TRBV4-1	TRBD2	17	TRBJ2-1	TGCGCCAGCAGCGAGACTAGCGGGGGGTGGTCCTACAATGAGCAGTTCTTC	CASSETSGGWSYNEQFF
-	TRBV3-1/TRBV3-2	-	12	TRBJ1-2	TGTGCCAGCAGGCTCACAGGGTATGGCTACACCTTC	CASRLTGYGYTF
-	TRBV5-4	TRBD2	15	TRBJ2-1	TGTGCCAGCAGCTTGGAGAGCGGGGGGGGGTATGAGCAGTTCTTC	CASSLESGGGYEQFF
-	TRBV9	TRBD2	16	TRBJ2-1	TGTGCCAGCAGCGTAGCAGGCGGGGGGGCCGTTACTGAGCAGTTCTTC	CASSVAGGGAVTEQFF
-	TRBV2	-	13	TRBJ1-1	TGTGCCAGCAATGAGGAGAGGAACACTGAAGCTTTCTTT	CASNEERNTEAFF
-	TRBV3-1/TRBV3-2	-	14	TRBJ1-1	TGTGCCAGCAGCCAAGTCGAGGGTTCCACTGAAGCTTTCTTT	CASSQVEGSTEAFF
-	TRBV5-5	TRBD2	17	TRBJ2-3	TGTGCCAGCAGCTCGACTAGCGGGGGGACCCTCGGGTATACGCAGTATTTT	CASSSTSGGTLGYTQYF
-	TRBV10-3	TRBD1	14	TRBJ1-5	TGTGCCAGCTGGGACAGGGATAGCAATCAGCCCCAGCATTTT	CASWDRDSNQPQHF
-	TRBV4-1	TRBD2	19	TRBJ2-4	TGCGCCAGCAGCCAAGTTGGGATCCCTAGCGGGGGGGCGGAGAACATTCAGTACTTC	CASSQVGIPSGGAENIQYF
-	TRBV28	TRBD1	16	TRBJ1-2	TGTGCCAGCAGCCCCGGGGGGCGGGACAGGGTAAATGGCTACACCTTC	CASSPGGRDRVNGYTF
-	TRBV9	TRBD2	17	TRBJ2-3	TGTGCCAGCAGCCCCCGTTCCCTTGGGGGGGGCACAGATACGCAGTATTTT	CASSPRSLGGGTDTQYF